Listed below are T cell receptor beta chains from one sample, sequenced in a study of shared clonotypes between healthy human individuals. Generated by immunoSEQ multiplex PCR, the TCRdb table keeps only in-frame clones and is missing some. The sample has some 2,000,000 clones, roughly 94% seen once; the top ten hold 0.13%. Sequencing input: naive CD4+ T cells sorted from blood. The receptor set was obtained from a man between 18 and 35 years old in good health. Each CDR3 is given with its conserved first and last residue. The D gene is left open where the match is weak.

V	D	J	DNA	CDR3
TRBV6-6	NA	TRBJ2-3	TGTGCCAGCGGCTACTCCACAGATACGCAGTATTTT	CASGYSTDTQYF
TRBV5-4	NA	TRBJ2-5	TGTGCCAGCAGCGATAGGAGGGTCCAACAAGAGACCCAGTACTTC	CASSDRRVQQETQYF
TRBV7-9	TRBD1	TRBJ1-1	TGTGCCAGCAGCTCCTCGACAGGGGGGAGAATGAACACTGAAGCTTTCTTT	CASSSSTGGRMNTEAFF
TRBV5-1	NA	TRBJ2-1	TGCGCCAGCAGCTTTAGGATCTCCTACAATGAGCAGTTCTTC	CASSFRISYNEQFF
TRBV7-2	TRBD1	TRBJ2-2	TGTGCCAGCAGCTCCACGGGACAGTTCACCGGGGAGCTGTTTTTT	CASSSTGQFTGELFF
TRBV9	NA	TRBJ1-1	TGTGCCAGCAGCGTAGGGTCCCGGGCTGAAGCTTTCTTT	CASSVGSRAEAFF
TRBV7-9	NA	TRBJ1-4	TGTGCCAGCAGCTTTGGGGAATTAGAGAGTGAAAAACTGTTTTTT	CASSFGELESEKLFF
TRBV19	TRBD1	TRBJ2-5	TGTGCCAGTAGGGAAGACAGGGCGAAGACCCAGTACTTC	CASREDRAKTQYF
TRBV10-1	NA	TRBJ2-7	TGCGCCAGCAGCAGACAGGTATTGTCCGAGCAGTACTTC	CASSRQVLSEQYF
TRBV5-1	NA	TRBJ1-1	TGCGCCAGCAGCTTGGCAGAAGCGTGGACTGAAGCTTTCTTT	CASSLAEAWTEAFF
TRBV5-1	NA	TRBJ2-3	TGCGCCAGCAGGGGGTTAGCTGGCGTCACAGATACGCAGTATTTT	CASRGLAGVTDTQYF
TRBV7-9	NA	TRBJ2-7	TGTGCCAGCGGGAATAGCGGCTCCTACGAGCAGTACTTC	CASGNSGSYEQYF
TRBV7-9	NA	TRBJ1-1	TGTGCCAGCAGCTTAGTGGGGGCAGACACTGAAGCTTTCTTT	CASSLVGADTEAFF
TRBV7-3	NA	TRBJ1-1	TGTGCCAGCAGCTTAACCCCCGGCGGATTGAACACTGAAGCTTTCTTT	CASSLTPGGLNTEAFF
TRBV7-6	NA	TRBJ2-5	TGTGCCAGCAGCTATTTAGCAGTGTACCAAGAGACCCAGTACTTC	CASSYLAVYQETQYF
TRBV9	TRBD2	TRBJ2-1	TGTGCCAGCAGCGTAGGCGATAGCGGGAACAATGAGCAGTTCTTC	CASSVGDSGNNEQFF
TRBV7-2	TRBD1	TRBJ1-5	TGTGCCAGCGCCGGGACAGAGGATCTTAATCAGCCCCAGCATTTT	CASAGTEDLNQPQHF
TRBV5-6	TRBD2	TRBJ2-3	TGTGCCAGCAGCTTGCTTGCTGGACTAGGTCCAGATACGCAGTATTTT	CASSLLAGLGPDTQYF
TRBV6-4	TRBD1	TRBJ1-5	TGTGCCATCTCTCAATACCGGGACAGTGAGCCGAGGGGTAGACAGCCCCAGCATTTT	CAISQYRDSEPRGRQPQHF
TRBV6-5	NA	TRBJ2-1	TGTGCCAGCAGTCGGACAACTTCCTACAATGAGCAGTTCTTC	CASSRTTSYNEQFF
TRBV9	NA	TRBJ2-1	TGTGCCAGCAGCGGCCAAGGGGGGGAGCCTTACAATGAGCAGTTCTTC	CASSGQGGEPYNEQFF
TRBV9	TRBD1	TRBJ2-2	TGTGCCAGCAGCGCGGGACAGGGGCGCCACACCGGGGAGCTGTTTTTT	CASSAGQGRHTGELFF
TRBV2	NA	TRBJ1-1	TGTGCCAGCAGTAAGGGCAGGGAAGTCGAAGCTTTCTTT	CASSKGREVEAFF